What follows is one TCR beta chain and its context. The antigen is unknown. This sample was included in a study of immune cell composition in non-small cell lung cancer. Whole-study results and caveats: Squamous lung tumours showed higher top 10 clone scores and clonality than adenocarcinomas. Tumour TCR-beta clonality was not significantly tied to smoking pack-years. Dominant in vivo tumour-associated clones were not shown to share tumour-reactive sequences. Squamous carcinomas (75%) more often had tumour-associated clones >0.5% than adenocarcinomas (around 33%).

Clones were sequenced by immunoSEQ multiplex PCR, and TCRdb holds only the in-frame ones, with some missing. The data hold some 3,600 clones, with 70% to 80% observed a single time. CDR1 and CDR2 (germline): SGHTA, FQGNSA. CDR3 length equals 15 residues. V lost 1 base, J lost 7 bases, and 14 bases lay in between. This rearrangement joins TRBV7-2 to TRBJ2-1; D is perhaps TRBD2 (5 bases). This receptor was taken from a human donor with non-small cell lung cancer. What was sequenced was lung tumor tissue. CDR3 nucleotides: TGTGCCAGCAGCTTAGAATCTAGCATTTCGAATGAGCAGTTCTTC. Protein: CASSLESSISNEQFF. The whole variable domain, remainder taken from reference TRBV7-2 and TRBJ2-1, is GAGVSQSPSNKVTEKGKDVELRCDPISGHTALYWYRQSLGQGLEFLIYFQGNSAPDKSGLPSDRFSAERTGGSVSTLTIQRTQQEDSAVYLCASSLESSISNEQFFGPGTRLTVL.